Below are 28 T cell receptor beta chains sequenced from a single sample in a study of OX40 agonist ivuxolimab in advanced cancers. Sequencing used immunoSEQ multiplex PCR; TCRdb keeps in-frame clones, though not all of them. This sample carries around 100,000 clones, approximately 90% of them seen once, and the ten largest clones take approximately 0.58%. The material sequenced was CD4+ or CD8+ T cells sorted from blood, taken in a trial of the OX40 agonist ivuxolimab. The receptor set was obtained from an adult with an advanced solid tumor such as melanoma, head and neck, liver or kidney cancer.

The chain joins TRBV7-9 to TRBJ2-7; D not resolved. The CDR3 is 14 amino acids. Deletions cut 3 bases from V and 6 bases from J, with 15 bases between. CDR1 is SEHNR, CDR2 FQNEAQ, per germline (reference sequence). The CDR3 sequence is CASSFEVPEVEQYF. The CDR3 DNA reads as TGTGCCAGCAGCTTCGAAGTCCCCGAAGTCGAGCAGTACTTC.

The chain is built from TRBV2 and TRBJ1-1, with a weak D call TRBD1 (5 bases). The CDR3 extends over 14 amino acids. Germline lookup yields CDR1 SNHLY and CDR2 FYNNEI. V lost 6 bases, J lost 0 bases, and 11 bases lay in between. Here the CDR3 DNA reads TGTGCCAGCAGACAGGCCTTAATGAACACTGAAGCTTTCTTT. Its translation: CASRQALMNTEAFF.

The rearrangement links TRBV7-8 to TRBJ1-2, with D hard to call. The germline V gene has CDR1 SGHVS and CDR2 FQNEAQ. The V gene lost 3 bases and the J gene lost 3 bases, with 5 bases spanning the gap. The CDR3 sequence is 12 residues long. CDR3 sequence (DNA): TGTGCCAGCAGCTTGACGGACTATGGCTACACCTTC. It specifies CASSLTDYGYTF. Using reference TRBV7-8 and TRBJ1-2 for the parts outside the CDR3, the full variable domain is GAGVSQSPRYKVAKRGQDVALRCDPISGHVSLFWYQQALGQGPEFLTYFQNEAQLDKSGLPSDRFFAERPEGSVSTLKIQRTQQEDSAVYLCASSLTDYGYTFGSGTRLTVV.

The J gene is TRBJ2-7, the V gene TRBV27, with 9 bases lining up with TRBD1. The CDR3 is 15 residues long. J gave up 5 bases and V 6 bases, and 11 bases lay outside the gene matches. Germline-derived CDR1 and CDR2 are MNHEY and SMNVEV (reference sequence). For the CDR3, the DNA is TGTGCCAGCAGATCTCCGGGACAGGGTAGCCACGAGCAGTACTTC. As protein: CASRSPGQGSHEQYF.

This chain links TRBV28 with TRBJ1-3; D is uncertain. The CDR3 runs to 16 residues. Deletions cut 3 bases from V and 0 bases from J, with 12 bases between. In germline, CDR1 is MDHEN, CDR2 SYDVKM. The DNA of the CDR3 is TGTGCCAGCAGTTTGGGCCAGTCCTTCTCTGGAAACACCATATATTTT. As protein: CASSLGQSFSGNTIYF.

The V and J genes are TRBV6-6 and TRBJ2-3; D ambiguous. This CDR3 spans 14 amino acids. Germline CDR1 is MNHNY and CDR2 is SVGAGI (reference sequence). The ends were cut back, 4 bases at V and 2 bases at J, with 10 bases in the middle. CDR3 nucleotides: TGTGCCAGCAGTTTCCCGGAGAACACAGATACGCAGTATTTT. This encodes CASSFPENTDTQYF.

V gene TRBV6-1 combines with J gene TRBJ2-4, with a weak D call TRBD2 (6 bases). Trimming removed 0 bases at V and 5 bases at J, with 8 bases between. The germline gives CDR1 MNHNS, CDR2 SASEGT. The length of the CDR3 is 14 residues. The chain's CDR3 is CASSEAGEENIQYF. CDR3 DNA: TGTGCCAGCAGTGAAGCAGGGGAGGAAAACATTCAGTACTTC.

The gene calls are TRBV10-3 and TRBJ2-7, with D perhaps matching TRBD1 or TRBD2 (8 bases each). Germline CDR1 is ENHRY and CDR2 is SYGVKD. CDR3 length equals 15 residues. V dropped 0 bases and J dropped 6 bases, with 15 bases sitting between them. CDR3 DNA: TGTGCCATCAGTGAGTCCGGACAGGGACTAGGCGAGCAGTACTTC. This gives the protein CAISESGQGLGEQYF.

This clone was counted a few times. This rearrangement joins TRBV30 to TRBJ2-1; 14 bases align to TRBD2. The germline V gene encodes CDR1 GTSNPN and CDR2 SVGIG (reference sequence). The CDR3 runs to 13 residues. Germline trimming cut 5 bases from V and 9 bases from J; bases unmatched to any gene: 3. CDR3 in DNA: TGTGCCTGGGGACTAGCGGGAGGTAGTGAGCAGTTCTTC. Amino acid sequence: CAWGLAGGSEQFF.

DNA of the CDR3: TGTGCCAGCACCGCACCTGGACAGGGTCAAGAGACCCAGTACTTC. Translated: CASTAPGQGQETQYF. The rearrangement joins TRBV28 to TRBJ2-5, with 8 bases aligning to TRBD1. This CDR3 comprises 15 residues. After removal of 7 bases from V and 2 bases from J, the junction contained 9 bases not matched to a gene. In germline, CDR1 is MDHEN, CDR2 SYDVKM.

The chain employs TRBV6-1 and TRBJ1-5; maybe TRBD1 (5 bases). Germline V gives CDR1 MNHNS, CDR2 SASEGT. This CDR3 has 17 amino acids. Deletions cut 3 bases from V and 0 bases from J, with 15 bases between. The chain's CDR3 is CASSEIRDLYSNQPQHF. The CDR3 DNA follows: TGTGCCAGCAGTGAGATCCGGGACCTTTATAGCAATCAGCCCCAGCATTTT.

This sequence joins TRBV6-5 and TRBJ1-4; TRBD1 might be the D (5 bases). V lost 10 bases to trimming and J lost 8 bases, with 17 bases between them. CDR3 length: 13 amino acids. Germline-derived CDR1 and CDR2 are MNHEY and SVGAGI. For the CDR3, the DNA is TGTGCCACCAAGGGGACGGGGAGGGAAAAACTGTTTTTT. It specifies CATKGTGREKLFF.

This rearrangement joins TRBV6-1 to TRBJ1-2; D is uncertain. The CDR3 is 14 amino acids. Trimming removed 8 bases from V and 4 bases from J, with 17 bases in between. CDR1 and CDR2 (germline): MNHNS, SASEGT. The CDR3 loop is CASLQELTIYGYTF. The CDR3 bases are TGTGCCAGCCTCCAAGAATTGACAATCTATGGCTACACCTTC.

The genes are TRBV27 and TRBJ1-1; 8 positions agree with TRBD1. The germline CDR1 and CDR2 sequences are MNHEY and SMNVEV (reference sequence). This CDR3 region has 14 residues. V shed 7 bases and J 0 bases; nucleotides not matched to a gene: 4. The CDR3 is CASIRQGMNTEAFF. The CDR3 nucleotides read TGTGCCAGCATCCGACAGGGGATGAACACTGAAGCTTTCTTT.

The chain employs TRBV2 and TRBJ2-5, with 9 nucleotides matching TRBD2. The CDR3 runs 12 residues. Germline V lookup: CDR1 SNHLY, CDR2 FYNNEI. The trim removed 5 bases at V and 8 bases at J, leaving 3 bases unmatched. The CDR3 DNA follows: TGTGCCAGCAGTATAGCGGGAGTTACCCAGTACTTC. The encoded protein is CASSIAGVTQYF.

V is TRBV7-6 and J is TRBJ2-7; no reliable D call. Germline loops: CDR1 SGHVS, CDR2 FNYEAQ. V was cut by 5 bases and J by 3 bases, with 17 bases left in between. This CDR3 has 15 amino acids. For the CDR3, the DNA is TGTGCCAGCAGCCCTACCCCGGAGAAAGGCTACGAGCAGTACTTC. Its protein is CASSPTPEKGYEQYF.

V and J are TRBV5-4 and TRBJ2-3; no definite D call. Looked up from germline, CDR1 is SGHNT and CDR2 is YYREEE (reference sequence). Trimming removed 4 bases from V and 0 bases from J, with 15 bases in between. The CDR3 is 16 amino acids. The CDR3 sequence: CASSVAPPTSTDTQYF. The CDR3 DNA follows: TGTGCCAGCAGCGTCGCTCCCCCAACTAGCACAGATACGCAGTATTTT. The whole variable domain, remainder taken from reference TRBV5-4 and TRBJ2-3, is ETGVTQSPTHLIKTRGQQVTLRCSSQSGHNTVSWYQQALGQGPQFIFQYYREEENGRGNFPPRFSGLQFPNYSSELNVNALELDDSALYLCASSVAPPTSTDTQYFGPGTRLTVL.

V gene TRBV5-4 combines with J gene TRBJ2-1; tentative D call: TRBD1 (5 bases). Germline CDR1 and CDR2: SGHNT and YYREEE (reference sequence). Trimming removed 2 bases from V and 4 bases from J, with 13 bases in between. CDR3 length equals 15 residues. The CDR3 sequence: CASSFDSFKYNEQFF. Here the CDR3 DNA reads TGTGCCAGCAGCTTTGACAGTTTCAAATACAATGAGCAGTTCTTC.

V and J are TRBV4-2 and TRBJ2-1; TRBD2 agrees at 14 bases. The germline CDR1 and CDR2 sequences are LGHNA and YNFKEQ. The CDR3 spans 14 residues. J gave up 9 bases and V 5 bases, and 3 bases lay outside the gene matches. CDR3 residues: CASSSGTSGSEQFF. CDR3 bases: TGTGCCAGCAGCTCGGGGACTAGCGGGAGTGAGCAGTTCTTC.

This clone was seen a single time. The chain joins TRBV19 to TRBJ1-5; no definite D call. CDR3 length: 15 residues. V shed 2 bases and J shed 6 bases, with 14 bases lying between them. The germline CDR1 and CDR2 sequences are LNHDA and SQIVND (reference sequence). This CDR3 is CASSIWGFLGQPQHF. In nucleotides, the CDR3 is TGTGCCAGTAGTATATGGGGATTTCTAGGTCAGCCCCAGCATTTT.

The rearrangement uses TRBV11-2 and TRBJ2-7; possibly TRBD1 or TRBD2 for D (5 bases each). Germline CDR1 and CDR2: SGHAT and FQNNGV. CDR3 length: 14 residues. Trimming stripped 0 bases from V and 6 bases from J, with 12 bases between. For the CDR3, the DNA is TGTGCCAGCAGCTTAGAGGGGGACCCGGGCGAGCAGTACTTC. Translated, it gives CASSLEGDPGEQYF. The variable domain in full, with the rest retrieved from reference TRBV11-2 and TRBJ2-7, is EAGVAQSPRYKIIEKRQSVAFWCNPISGHATLYWYQQILGQGPKLLIQFQNNGVVDDSQLPKDRFSAERLKGVDSTLKIQPAKLEDSAVYLCASSLEGDPGEQYFGPGTRLTVT.

The V and J genes are TRBV6-1 and TRBJ2-1; a weak D match, TRBD2 (6 bases). The CDR3 contains 14 residues. Trimming took 6 bases from V and 0 from J, leaving 9 bases between them. Germline V lookup: CDR1 MNHNS, CDR2 SASEGT. CDR3 nucleotide sequence: TGTGCCAGCAGCATAGCGGTCTCCTACAATGAGCAGTTCTTC. It translates to CASSIAVSYNEQFF.

The V gene is TRBV5-4, the J gene TRBJ2-5, with TRBD2 matching over 7 bases. Germline V gives CDR1 SGHNT, CDR2 YYREEE (reference sequence). The CDR3 has 14 residues. V was clipped by 6 bases and J by 2 bases; unmatched bases: 7. CDR3 in amino acids: CASNVGGGQETQYF. In DNA, the CDR3 is TGTGCCAGCAACGTCGGCGGGGGACAAGAGACCCAGTACTTC.

The CDR3 sequence is CASTRDEKLFF. As DNA, the CDR3 is TGTGCCAGCACCCGAGATGAAAAACTGTTTTTT. The chain carries TRBV28 and TRBJ1-4; D is undetermined. The CDR3 has 11 amino acids. Germline assignment: CDR1 MDHEN and CDR2 SYDVKM. The ends were cut back, 7 bases at V and 6 bases at J, with 6 bases in the middle.

V usage is TRBV11-3 and J usage is TRBJ1-2; 10 bases match TRBD1. The CDR3 is made up of 15 amino acids. J lost 6 bases, V lost 5 bases, and 9 bases had no gene match. The germline gives CDR1 SGHNT, CDR2 YENEEA. CDR3 loop: CASSRGQGFGDGYTF. The CDR3 nucleotides are TGTGCCAGCAGCCGGGGACAGGGGTTTGGAGATGGCTACACCTTC.

This chain connects TRBV7-3 to TRBJ2-3, with 9 bases identical to TRBD2. The V gene end was trimmed by 2 bases and the J gene end by 1 base; junction bases not matched to a gene: 10. The CDR3 is made up of 18 amino acids. Germline loops: CDR1 SGHTA, CDR2 FQGTGA. CDR3 amino acids: CASSLYALGLARTDTQYF. For the CDR3, the DNA is TGTGCCAGCAGCTTATACGCCCTGGGACTAGCCCGCACAGATACGCAGTATTTT.

The V gene is TRBV21-1, the J gene TRBJ2-7; the D call of TRBD1 is as the table states it, not checked on the DNA. TRBV21-1 is an annotated pseudogene. This CDR3 contains 14 residues. CDR3 region: CASSTEGQGREQYF. The CDR3 DNA sequence: TGTGCCAGCAGCACTGAGGGACAGGGGCGAGAGCAGTACTTC.

CDR3 sequence reads: CASSPRGNSNQPQHF. The CDR3 nucleotides are TGTGCCAGCAGCCCCAGGGGAAATAGCAATCAGCCCCAGCATTTT. This chain connects TRBV7-2 to TRBJ1-5, with D possibly being TRBD1 (6 bases). CDR1 is SGHTA and CDR2 is FQGNSA in the germline V gene. Trimming shortened V by 5 bases and J by 0 bases, and 11 bases separated the two germline ends. The CDR3 is 15 residues long. The entire variable domain, with the rest obtained from reference TRBV7-2 and TRBJ1-5, is as follows: GAGVSQSPSNKVTEKGKDVELRCDPISGHTALYWYRQSLGQGLEFLIYFQGNSAPDKSGLPSDRFSAERTGGSVSTLTIQRTQQEDSAVYLCASSPRGNSNQPQHFGDGTRLSIL.